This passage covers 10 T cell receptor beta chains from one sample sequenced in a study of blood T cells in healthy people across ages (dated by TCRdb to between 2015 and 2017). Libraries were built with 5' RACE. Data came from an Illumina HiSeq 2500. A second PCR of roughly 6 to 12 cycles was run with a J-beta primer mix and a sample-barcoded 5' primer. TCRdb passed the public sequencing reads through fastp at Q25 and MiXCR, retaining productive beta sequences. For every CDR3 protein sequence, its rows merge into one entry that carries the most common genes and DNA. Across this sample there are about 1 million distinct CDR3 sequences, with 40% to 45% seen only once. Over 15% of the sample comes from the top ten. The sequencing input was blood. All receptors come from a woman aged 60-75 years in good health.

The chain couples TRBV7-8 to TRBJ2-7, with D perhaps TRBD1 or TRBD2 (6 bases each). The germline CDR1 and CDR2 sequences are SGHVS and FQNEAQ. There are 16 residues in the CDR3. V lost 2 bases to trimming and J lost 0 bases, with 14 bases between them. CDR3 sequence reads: CASSLRGDGSSYEQYF. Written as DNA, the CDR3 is TGTGCCAGCAGCTTAAGGGGGGACGGAAGCTCCTACGAGCAGTACTTC. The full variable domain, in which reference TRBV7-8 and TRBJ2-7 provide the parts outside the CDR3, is GAGVSQSPRYKVAKRGQDVALRCDPISGHVSLFWYQQALGQGPEFLTYFQNEAQLDKSGLPSDRFFAERPEGSVSTLKIQRTQQEDSAVYLCASSLRGDGSSYEQYFGPGTRLTVT.

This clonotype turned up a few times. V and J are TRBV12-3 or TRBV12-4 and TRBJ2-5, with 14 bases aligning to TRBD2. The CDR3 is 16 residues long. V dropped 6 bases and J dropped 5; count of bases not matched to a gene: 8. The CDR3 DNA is TGTGCCAGCAGACCCGGGACTAGCGGGAGTACTGAGACCCAGTACTTC. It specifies CASRPGTSGSTETQYF.

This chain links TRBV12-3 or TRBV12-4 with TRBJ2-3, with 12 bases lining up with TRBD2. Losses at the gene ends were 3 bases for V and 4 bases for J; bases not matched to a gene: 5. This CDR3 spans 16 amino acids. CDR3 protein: CASSFPTSGSPDTQYF. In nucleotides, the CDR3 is TGTGCCAGCAGTTTCCCGACTAGCGGGAGCCCAGATACGCAGTATTTT.

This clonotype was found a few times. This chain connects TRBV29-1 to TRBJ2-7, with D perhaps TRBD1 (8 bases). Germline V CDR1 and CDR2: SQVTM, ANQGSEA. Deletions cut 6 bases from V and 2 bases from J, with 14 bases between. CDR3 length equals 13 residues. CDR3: CSVGGTGPYEQYF. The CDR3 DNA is TGCAGCGTGGGGGGGACAGGTCCCTACGAGCAGTACTTC.

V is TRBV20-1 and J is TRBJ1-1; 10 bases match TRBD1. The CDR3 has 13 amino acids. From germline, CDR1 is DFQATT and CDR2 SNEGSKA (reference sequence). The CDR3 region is CRGQGPLGTEAFF. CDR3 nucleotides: TGCAGGGGACAGGGGCCTTTGGGCACTGAAGCTTTCTTT.

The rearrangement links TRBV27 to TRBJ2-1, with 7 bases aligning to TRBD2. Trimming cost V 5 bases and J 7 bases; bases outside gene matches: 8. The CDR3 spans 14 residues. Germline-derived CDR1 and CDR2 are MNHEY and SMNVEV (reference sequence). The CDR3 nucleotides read TGTGCCAGCAGTGATAGCGGGCCCGAGAATGAGCAGTTCTTC. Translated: CASSDSGPENEQFF.

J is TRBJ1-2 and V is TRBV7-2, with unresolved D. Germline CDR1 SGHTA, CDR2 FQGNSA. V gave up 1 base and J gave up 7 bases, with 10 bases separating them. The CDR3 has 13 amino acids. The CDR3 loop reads CASSLVDAGGYTF. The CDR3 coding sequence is TGTGCCAGCAGCTTAGTAGATGCTGGTGGCTACACCTTC.

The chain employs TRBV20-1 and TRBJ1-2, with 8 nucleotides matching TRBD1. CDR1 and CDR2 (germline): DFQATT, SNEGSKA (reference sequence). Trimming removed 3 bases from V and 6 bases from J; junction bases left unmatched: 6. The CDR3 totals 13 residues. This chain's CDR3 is CSARDRVGHGYTF. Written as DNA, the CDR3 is TGCAGTGCTAGGGACAGGGTGGGACATGGCTACACCTTC.

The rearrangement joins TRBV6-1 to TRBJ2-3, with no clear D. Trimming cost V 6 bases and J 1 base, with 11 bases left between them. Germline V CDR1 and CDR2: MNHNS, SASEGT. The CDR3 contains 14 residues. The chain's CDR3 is CASSRPGGTDTQYF. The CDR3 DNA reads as TGTGCCAGCAGCCGCCCAGGAGGCACAGATACGCAGTATTTT.

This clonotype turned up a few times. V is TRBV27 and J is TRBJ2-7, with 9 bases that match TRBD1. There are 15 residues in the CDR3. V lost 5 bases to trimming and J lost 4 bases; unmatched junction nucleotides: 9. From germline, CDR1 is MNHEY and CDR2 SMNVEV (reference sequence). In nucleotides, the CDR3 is TGTGCCAGCAGTAAGGACAGGGGAAGGCCTTACGAGCAGTACTTC. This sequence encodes CASSKDRGRPYEQYF.